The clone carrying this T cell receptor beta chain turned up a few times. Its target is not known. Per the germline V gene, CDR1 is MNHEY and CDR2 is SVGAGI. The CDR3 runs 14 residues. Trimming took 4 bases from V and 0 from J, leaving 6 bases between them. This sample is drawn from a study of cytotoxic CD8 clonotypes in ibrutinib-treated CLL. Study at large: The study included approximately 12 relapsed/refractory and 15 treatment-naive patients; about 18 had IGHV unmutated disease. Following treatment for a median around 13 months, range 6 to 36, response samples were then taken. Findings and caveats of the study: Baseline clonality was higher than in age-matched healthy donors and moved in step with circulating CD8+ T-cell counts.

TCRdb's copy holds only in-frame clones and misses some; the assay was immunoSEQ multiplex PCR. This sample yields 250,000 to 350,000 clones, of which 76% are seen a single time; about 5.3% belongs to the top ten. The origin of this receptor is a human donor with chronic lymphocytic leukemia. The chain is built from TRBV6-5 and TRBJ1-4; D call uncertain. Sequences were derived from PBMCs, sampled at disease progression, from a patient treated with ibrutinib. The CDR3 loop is CASSFRTTNEKLFF. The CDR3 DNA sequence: TGTGCCAGCAGTTTCCGGACAACTAATGAAAAACTGTTTTTT.